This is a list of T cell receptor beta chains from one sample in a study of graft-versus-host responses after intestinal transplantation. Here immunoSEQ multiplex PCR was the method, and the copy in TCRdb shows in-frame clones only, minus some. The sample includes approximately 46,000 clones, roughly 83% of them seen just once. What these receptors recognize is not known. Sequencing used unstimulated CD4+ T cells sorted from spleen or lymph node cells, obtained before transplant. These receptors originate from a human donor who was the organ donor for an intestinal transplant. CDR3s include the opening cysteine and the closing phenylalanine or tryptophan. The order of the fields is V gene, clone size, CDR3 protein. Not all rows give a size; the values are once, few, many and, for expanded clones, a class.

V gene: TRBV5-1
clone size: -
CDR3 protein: CASSPLGGGTGDTQYF

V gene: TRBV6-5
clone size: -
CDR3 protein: CASSRDRALTGELFF

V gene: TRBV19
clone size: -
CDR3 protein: CASSKGGQGFKAGANVLTF

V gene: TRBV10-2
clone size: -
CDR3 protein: CASSEGHPGNTIYF

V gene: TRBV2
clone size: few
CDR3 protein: CASSRRGLNTEAFF

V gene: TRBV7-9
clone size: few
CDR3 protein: CASSPGTATRSDTQYF

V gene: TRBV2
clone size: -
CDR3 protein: CASRSGGNTGELFF

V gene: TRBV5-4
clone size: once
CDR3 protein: CASSLGGANEKLFF

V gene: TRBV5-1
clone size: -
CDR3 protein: CASSLVFKDTEAFF

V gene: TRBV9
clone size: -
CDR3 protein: CASSEGGRTKNEKLFF

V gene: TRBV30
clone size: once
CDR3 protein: CALSPPTALVNTEAFF

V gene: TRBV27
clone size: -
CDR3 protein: CASSLVRGPSLTDTQYF

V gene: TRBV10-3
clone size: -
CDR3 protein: CASHFGGATDTQYF

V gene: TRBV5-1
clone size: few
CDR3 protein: CASSSRFGEGTGELFF

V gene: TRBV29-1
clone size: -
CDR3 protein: CSVVQGTQGTDTQYF

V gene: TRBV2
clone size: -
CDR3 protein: CASSEVGRAGGADTQYF

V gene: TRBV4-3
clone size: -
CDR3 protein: CASSQAFRGGNEKLFF

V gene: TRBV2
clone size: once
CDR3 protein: CASSRDSSYEQYF

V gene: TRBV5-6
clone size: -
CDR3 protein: CASSLFTQPYGYTF

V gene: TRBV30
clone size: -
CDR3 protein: CAWTGGLAGKNF

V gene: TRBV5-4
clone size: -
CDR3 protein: CASSLVPLGGRNTGELFF

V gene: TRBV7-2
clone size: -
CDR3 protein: CASSLNFNEKLFF

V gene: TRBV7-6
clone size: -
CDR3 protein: CASSLAQGLGYTF

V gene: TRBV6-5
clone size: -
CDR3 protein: CASRISGGDNEQFF

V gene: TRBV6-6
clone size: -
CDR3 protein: CASSQLAFGTGELFF

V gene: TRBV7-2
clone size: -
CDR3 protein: CASSLAWGRGQPQHF

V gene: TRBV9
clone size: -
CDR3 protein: CASSAPGLGYNEQFF

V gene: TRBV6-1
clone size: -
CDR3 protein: CASSEALRGTYEQYF

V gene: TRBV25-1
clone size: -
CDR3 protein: CASSVLDTQYF

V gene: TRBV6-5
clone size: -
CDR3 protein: CASSASHNSGNTIYF

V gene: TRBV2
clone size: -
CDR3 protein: CASRNSAEAFF

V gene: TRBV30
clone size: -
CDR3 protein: CACYRTVKNWNTEAFF